The entry below describes one T cell receptor beta chain. This specimen belongs to a study of cytomegalovirus exposure and HLA in healthy donors. The CDR3 has 13 residues. Germline V gives CDR1 GTSNPN, CDR2 SVGIG (reference sequence). Trimming removed 5 bases from V and 4 bases from J; junction bases left unmatched: 7. This table comes from immunoSEQ multiplex PCR, and its TCRdb copy is limited to in-frame clones, with some not included. The sample records around 190,000 clones, roughly 81% being singletons. The chain joins TRBV30 to TRBJ1-2, with 7 bases lining up with TRBD1. The receptor comes from a woman aged 25-40 years in good health and CMV-seronegative. The specimen sequenced was PBMCs. The CDR3 is CAWGFGQAYGYTF. The CDR3 nucleotides read TGTGCCTGGGGGTTCGGACAGGCCTATGGCTACACCTTC.